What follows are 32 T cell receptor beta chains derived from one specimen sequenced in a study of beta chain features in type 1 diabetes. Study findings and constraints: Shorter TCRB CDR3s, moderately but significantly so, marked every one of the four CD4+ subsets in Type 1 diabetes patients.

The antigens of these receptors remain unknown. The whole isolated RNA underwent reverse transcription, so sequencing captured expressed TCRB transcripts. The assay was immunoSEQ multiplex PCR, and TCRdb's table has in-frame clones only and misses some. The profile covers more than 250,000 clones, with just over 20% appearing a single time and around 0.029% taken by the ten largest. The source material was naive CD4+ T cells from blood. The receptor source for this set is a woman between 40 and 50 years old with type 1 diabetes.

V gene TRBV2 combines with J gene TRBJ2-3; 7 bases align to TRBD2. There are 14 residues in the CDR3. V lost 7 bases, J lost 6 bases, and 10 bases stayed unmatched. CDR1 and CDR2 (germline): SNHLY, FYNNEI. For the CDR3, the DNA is TGTGCCAGCACGGTGGCGGGGGTCGTGGATACGCAGTATTTT. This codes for CASTVAGVVDTQYF.

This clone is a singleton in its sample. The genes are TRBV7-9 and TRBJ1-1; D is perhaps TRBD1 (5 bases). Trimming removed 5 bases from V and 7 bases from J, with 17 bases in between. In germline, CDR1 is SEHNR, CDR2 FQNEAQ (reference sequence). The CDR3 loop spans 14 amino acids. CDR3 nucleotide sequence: TGTGCCAGCAGCCGCGGAGGGGCGTCGATTGAAGCTTTCTTT. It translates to CASSRGGASIEAFF.

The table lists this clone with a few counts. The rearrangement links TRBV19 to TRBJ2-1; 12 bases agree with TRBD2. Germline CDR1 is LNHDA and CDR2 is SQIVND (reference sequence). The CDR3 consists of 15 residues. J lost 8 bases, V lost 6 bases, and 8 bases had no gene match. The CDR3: CASRMTSGSADEQFF. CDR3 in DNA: TGTGCCAGTAGGATGACTAGCGGGAGTGCGGATGAGCAGTTCTTC.

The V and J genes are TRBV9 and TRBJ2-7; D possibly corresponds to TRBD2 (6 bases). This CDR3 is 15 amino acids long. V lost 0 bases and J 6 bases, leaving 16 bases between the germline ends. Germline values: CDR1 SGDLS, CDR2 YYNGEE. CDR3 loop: CASSVDGTRGFEQYF. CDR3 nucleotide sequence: TGTGCCAGCAGCGTAGACGGGACTCGGGGATTCGAGCAGTACTTC.

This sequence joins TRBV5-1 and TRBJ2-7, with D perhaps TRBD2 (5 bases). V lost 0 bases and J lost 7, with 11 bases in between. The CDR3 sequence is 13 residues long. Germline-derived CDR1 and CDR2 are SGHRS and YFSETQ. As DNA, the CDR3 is TGCGCCAGCAGCTTGGGGACTCTAAGGGAGCAGTACTTC. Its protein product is CASSLGTLREQYF. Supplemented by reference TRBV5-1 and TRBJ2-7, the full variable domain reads KAGVTQTPRYLIKTRGQQVTLSCSPISGHRSVSWYQQTPGQGLQFLFEYFSETQRNKGNFPGRFSGRQFSNSRSEMNVSTLELGDSALYLCASSLGTLREQYFGPGTRLTVT.

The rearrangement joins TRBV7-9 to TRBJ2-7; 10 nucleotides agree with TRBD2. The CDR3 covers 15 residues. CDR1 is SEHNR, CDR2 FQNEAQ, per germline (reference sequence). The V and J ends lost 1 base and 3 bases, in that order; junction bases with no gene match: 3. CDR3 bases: TGTGCCAGCAGCTTAGAGGCTAGCGGGAGCTACGAGCAGTACTTC. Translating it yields CASSLEASGSYEQYF.

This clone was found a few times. The CDR3 DNA is TGTGCCAGCACCCTACTAGCAGGGCTAGGTTATACGCAGTATTTT. Translating gives CASTLLAGLGYTQYF. The chain has TRBV6-5 and TRBJ2-3; D is possibly TRBD2 (6 bases). CDR3 length: 15 amino acids. Germline lookup yields CDR1 MNHEY and CDR2 SVGAGI. V lost 7 bases to trimming and J lost 7 bases, with 21 bases between them.

The CDR3 is CASSLGQINEQFF. As DNA, the CDR3 is TGTGCCAGCAGCTTAGGACAGATCAATGAGCAGTTCTTC. The chain has TRBV11-2 and TRBJ2-1, with D possibly being TRBD1 (5 bases). Germline V gives CDR1 SGHAT, CDR2 FQNNGV. The CDR3 covers 13 residues. The ends were cut back, 1 base at V and 6 bases at J, with 7 bases in the middle. Together with reference TRBV11-2 and TRBJ2-1, the CDR3 gives the full variable domain: EAGVAQSPRYKIIEKRQSVAFWCNPISGHATLYWYQQILGQGPKLLIQFQNNGVVDDSQLPKDRFSAERLKGVDSTLKIQPAKLEDSAVYLCASSLGQINEQFFGPGTRLTVL.

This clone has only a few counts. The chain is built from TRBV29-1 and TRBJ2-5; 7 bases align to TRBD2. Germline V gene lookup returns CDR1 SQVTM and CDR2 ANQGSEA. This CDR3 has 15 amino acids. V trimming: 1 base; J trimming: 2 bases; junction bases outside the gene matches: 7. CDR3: CSVEAYGRGQETQYF. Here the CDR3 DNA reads TGCAGCGTTGAAGCCTATGGGCGGGGGCAAGAGACCCAGTACTTC.

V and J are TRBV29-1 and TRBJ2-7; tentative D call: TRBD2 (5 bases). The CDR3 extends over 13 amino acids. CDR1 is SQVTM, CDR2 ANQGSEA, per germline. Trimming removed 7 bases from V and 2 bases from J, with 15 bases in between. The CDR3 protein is CSGRWGSAYEQYF. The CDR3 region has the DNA TGCAGCGGGAGGTGGGGTAGCGCCTACGAGCAGTACTTC.

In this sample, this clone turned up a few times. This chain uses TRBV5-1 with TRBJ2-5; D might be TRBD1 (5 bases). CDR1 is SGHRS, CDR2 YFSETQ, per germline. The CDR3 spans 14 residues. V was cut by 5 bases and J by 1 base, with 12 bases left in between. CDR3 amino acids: CASSTRQIQETQYF. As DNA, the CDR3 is TGCGCCAGCAGTACCAGACAGATCCAAGAGACCCAGTACTTC.

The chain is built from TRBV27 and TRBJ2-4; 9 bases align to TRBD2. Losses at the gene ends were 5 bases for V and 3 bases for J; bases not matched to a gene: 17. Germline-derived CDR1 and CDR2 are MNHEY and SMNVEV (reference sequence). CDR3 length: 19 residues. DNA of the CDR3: TGTGCCAGCAGTCCTCATAGCGGGAGAAGGGTAGAGGGCAAAAACATTCAGTACTTC. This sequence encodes CASSPHSGRRVEGKNIQYF.

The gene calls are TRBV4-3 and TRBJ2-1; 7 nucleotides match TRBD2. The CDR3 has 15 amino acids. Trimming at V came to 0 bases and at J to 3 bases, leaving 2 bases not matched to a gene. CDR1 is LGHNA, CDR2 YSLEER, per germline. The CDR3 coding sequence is TGCGCCAGCAGCCAAGACGGCGGGAGCTACAATGAGCAGTTCTTC. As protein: CASSQDGGSYNEQFF.

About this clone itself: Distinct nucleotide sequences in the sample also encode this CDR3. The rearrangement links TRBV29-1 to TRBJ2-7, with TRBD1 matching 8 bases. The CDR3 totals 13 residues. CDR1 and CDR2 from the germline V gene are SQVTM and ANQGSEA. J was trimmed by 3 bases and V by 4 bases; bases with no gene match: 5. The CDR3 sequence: CSVGGTGFYEQYF. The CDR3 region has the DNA TGCAGCGTTGGGGGGACAGGATTCTACGAGCAGTACTTC.

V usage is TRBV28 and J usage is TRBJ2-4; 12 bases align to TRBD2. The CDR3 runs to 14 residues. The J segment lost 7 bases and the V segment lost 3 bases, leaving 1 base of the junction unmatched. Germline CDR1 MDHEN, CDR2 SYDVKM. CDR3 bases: TGTGCCAGCAGTTTGACTAGCGGGAGTAACATTCAGTACTTC. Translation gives CASSLTSGSNIQYF.

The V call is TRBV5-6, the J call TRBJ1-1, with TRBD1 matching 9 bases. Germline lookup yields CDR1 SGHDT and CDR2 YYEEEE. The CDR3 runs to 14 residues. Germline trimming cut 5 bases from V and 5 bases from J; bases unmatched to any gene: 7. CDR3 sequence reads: CASRRTGERTEAFF. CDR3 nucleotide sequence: TGTGCCAGCAGAAGGACAGGGGAGAGAACTGAAGCTTTCTTT.

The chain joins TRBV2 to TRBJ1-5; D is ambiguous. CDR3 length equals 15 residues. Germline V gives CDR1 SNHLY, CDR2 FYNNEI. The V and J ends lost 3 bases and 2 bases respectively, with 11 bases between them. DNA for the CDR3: TGTGCCAGCAGTGACGGGAAGGGTGGCAATCAGCCCCAGCATTTT. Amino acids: CASSDGKGGNQPQHF.

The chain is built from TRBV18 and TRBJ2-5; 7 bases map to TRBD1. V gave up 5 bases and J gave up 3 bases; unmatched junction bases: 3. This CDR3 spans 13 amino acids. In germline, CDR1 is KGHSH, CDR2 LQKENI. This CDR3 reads CASSGQGEETQYF. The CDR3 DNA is TGTGCCAGCTCAGGGCAGGGGGAAGAGACCCAGTACTTC.

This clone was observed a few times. The CDR3 sequence: CASSRFPGQGPANYGYTF. CDR3 bases: TGTGCCAGCAGTCGATTCCCGGGACAGGGGCCCGCTAACTATGGCTACACCTTC. This sequence joins TRBV2 and TRBJ1-2, with 10 bases that match TRBD1. V was clipped by 5 bases and J by 0 bases; unmatched bases: 12. CDR1 is SNHLY, CDR2 FYNNEI, per germline. The CDR3 extends over 18 amino acids. Full variable domain (outside the CDR3, taken from reference TRBV2 and TRBJ1-2): EPEVTQTPSHQVTQMGQEVILRCVPISNHLYFYWYRQILGQKVEFLVSFYNNEISEKSEIFDDQFSVERPDGSNFTLKIRSTKLEDSAMYFCASSRFPGQGPANYGYTFGSGTRLTVV.

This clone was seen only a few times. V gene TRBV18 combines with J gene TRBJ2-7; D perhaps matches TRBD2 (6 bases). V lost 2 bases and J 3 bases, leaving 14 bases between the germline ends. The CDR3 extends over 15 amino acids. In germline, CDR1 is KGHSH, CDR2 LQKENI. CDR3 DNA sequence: TGTGCCAGCTCACCATCGGACGGGGGTCACTACGAGCAGTACTTC. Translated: CASSPSDGGHYEQYF.

The CDR3: CASSPTGLANYGYTF. The CDR3 DNA reads as TGCGCCAGCAGCCCTACAGGCCTCGCTAACTATGGCTACACCTTC. The chain is built from TRBV5-1 and TRBJ1-2; possible D gene TRBD1, 5 bases. This CDR3 comprises 15 residues. The germline V and J ends were trimmed by 4 bases and 0 bases, with 13 bases remaining between them. CDR1 is SGHRS and CDR2 is YFSETQ in the germline V gene.

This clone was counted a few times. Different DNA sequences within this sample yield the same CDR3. CDR3 DNA: TGTGCCTGGAGCTCTAGTTACGAGCAGTACTTC. Its protein product is CAWSSSYEQYF. V is TRBV30 and J is TRBJ2-7; D is ambiguous. V lost 3 bases, J lost 4 bases, and 7 bases lay in between. Per the germline V gene, CDR1 is GTSNPN and CDR2 is SVGIG (reference sequence). The CDR3 length is 11 residues.

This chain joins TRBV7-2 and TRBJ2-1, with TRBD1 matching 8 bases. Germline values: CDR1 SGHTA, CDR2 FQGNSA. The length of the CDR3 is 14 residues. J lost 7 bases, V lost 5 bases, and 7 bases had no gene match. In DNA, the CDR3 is TGTGCCAGCAGCCCAGGACAGGGTCGGAATGAGCAGTTCTTC. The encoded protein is CASSPGQGRNEQFF.

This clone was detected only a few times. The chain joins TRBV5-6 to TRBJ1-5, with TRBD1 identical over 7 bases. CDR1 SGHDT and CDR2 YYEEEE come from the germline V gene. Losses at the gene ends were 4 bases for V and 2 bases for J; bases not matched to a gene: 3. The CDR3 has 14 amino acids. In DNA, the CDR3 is TGTGCCAGCAGCCGAGGGGGCGGCAATCAGCCCCAGCATTTT. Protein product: CASSRGGGNQPQHF. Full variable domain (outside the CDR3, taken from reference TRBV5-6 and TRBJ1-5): DAGVTQSPTHLIKTRGQQVTLRCSPKSGHDTVSWYQQALGQGPQFIFQYYEEEERQRGNFPDRFSGHQFPNYSSELNVNALLLGDSALYLCASSRGGGNQPQHFGDGTRLSIL.

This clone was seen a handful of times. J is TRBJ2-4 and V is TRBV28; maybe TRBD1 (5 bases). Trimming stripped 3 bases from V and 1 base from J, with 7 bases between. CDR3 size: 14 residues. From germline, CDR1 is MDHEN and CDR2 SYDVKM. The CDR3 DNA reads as TGTGCCAGCAGTTTTCAGGGCGCCAAAAACATTCAGTACTTC. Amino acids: CASSFQGAKNIQYF.

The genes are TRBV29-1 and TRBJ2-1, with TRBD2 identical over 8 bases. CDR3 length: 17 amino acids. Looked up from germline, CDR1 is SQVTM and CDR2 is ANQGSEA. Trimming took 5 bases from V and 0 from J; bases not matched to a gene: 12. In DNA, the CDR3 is TGCAGCGTTTCTGCTATAGCGGGGATGAGCTCCTACAATGAGCAGTTCTTC. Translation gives CSVSAIAGMSSYNEQFF.

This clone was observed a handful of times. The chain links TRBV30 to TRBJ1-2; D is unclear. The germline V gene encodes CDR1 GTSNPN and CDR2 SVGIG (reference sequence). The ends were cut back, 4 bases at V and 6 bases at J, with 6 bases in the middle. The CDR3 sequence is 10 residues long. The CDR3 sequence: CAWKIDGYTF. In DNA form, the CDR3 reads TGTGCCTGGAAAATAGATGGCTACACCTTC.

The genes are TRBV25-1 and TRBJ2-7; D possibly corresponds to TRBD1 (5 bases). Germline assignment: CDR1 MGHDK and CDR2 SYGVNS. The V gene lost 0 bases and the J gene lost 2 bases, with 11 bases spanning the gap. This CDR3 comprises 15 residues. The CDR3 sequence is CASSEYRTLTYEQYF. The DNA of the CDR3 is TGTGCCAGCAGTGAATATAGGACACTTACCTACGAGCAGTACTTC.

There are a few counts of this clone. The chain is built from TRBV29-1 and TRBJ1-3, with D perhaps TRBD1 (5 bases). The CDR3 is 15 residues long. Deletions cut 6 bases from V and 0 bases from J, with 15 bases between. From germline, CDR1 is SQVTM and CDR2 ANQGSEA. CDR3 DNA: TGCAGCGTGGGGGGTGGCCTGAGCTCTGGAAACACCATATATTTT. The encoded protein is CSVGGGLSSGNTIYF.

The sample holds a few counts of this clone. The chain's CDR3 is CASSPAWGGSEETQYF. CDR3 coding DNA: TGCGCCAGCAGCCCGGCCTGGGGGGGGAGTGAAGAAACGCAGTATTTT. The rearrangement links TRBV5-1 to TRBJ2-3; TRBD2 agrees at 7 bases. CDR1 is SGHRS, CDR2 YFSETQ, per germline. This CDR3 is built from 16 residues. J was trimmed by 9 bases and V by 4 bases; bases with no gene match: 17. The full variable domain, its missing parts supplied by reference TRBV5-1 and TRBJ2-3, is KAGVTQTPRYLIKTRGQQVTLSCSPISGHRSVSWYQQTPGQGLQFLFEYFSETQRNKGNFPGRFSGRQFSNSRSEMNVSTLELGDSALYLCASSPAWGGSEETQYFGPGTRLTVL.

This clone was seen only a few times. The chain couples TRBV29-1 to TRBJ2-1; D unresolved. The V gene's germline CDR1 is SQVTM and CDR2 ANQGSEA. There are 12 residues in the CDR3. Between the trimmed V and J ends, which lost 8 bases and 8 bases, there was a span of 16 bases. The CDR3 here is CSSRRPGDEQFF. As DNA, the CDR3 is TGCAGCTCCCGACGGCCAGGCGATGAGCAGTTCTTC.

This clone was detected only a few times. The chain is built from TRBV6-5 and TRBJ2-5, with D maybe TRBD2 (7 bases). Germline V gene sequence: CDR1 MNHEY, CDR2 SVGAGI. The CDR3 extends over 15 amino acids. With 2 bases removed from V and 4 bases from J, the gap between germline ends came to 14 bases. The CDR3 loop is CASSYRGALPETQYF. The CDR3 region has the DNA TGTGCCAGCAGTTACCGGGGGGCGCTCCCAGAGACCCAGTACTTC.